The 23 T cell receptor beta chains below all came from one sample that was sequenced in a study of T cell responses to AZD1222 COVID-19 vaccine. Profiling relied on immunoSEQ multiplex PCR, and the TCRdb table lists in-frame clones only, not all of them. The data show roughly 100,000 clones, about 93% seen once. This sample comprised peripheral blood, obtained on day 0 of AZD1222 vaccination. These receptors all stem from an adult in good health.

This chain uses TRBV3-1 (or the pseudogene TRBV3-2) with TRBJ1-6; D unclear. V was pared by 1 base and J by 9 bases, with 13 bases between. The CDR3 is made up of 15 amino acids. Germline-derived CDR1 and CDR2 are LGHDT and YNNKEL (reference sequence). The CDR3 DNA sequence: TGTGCCAGCAGCCAAGGGGAGGCCGTAGGTTCACCCCTCCACTTT. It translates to CASSQGEAVGSPLHF.

This CDR3 is CASSLARGSGNTIYF. CDR3 nucleotide sequence: TGTGCCAGCAGCTTAGCAAGGGGCTCTGGAAACACCATATATTTT. V and J are TRBV7-9 and TRBJ1-3, with D perhaps TRBD1 (5 bases). The CDR3 extends over 15 amino acids. Germline CDR1 SEHNR, CDR2 FQNEAQ (reference sequence). V was clipped by 0 bases and J by 0 bases, with 6 bases between them.

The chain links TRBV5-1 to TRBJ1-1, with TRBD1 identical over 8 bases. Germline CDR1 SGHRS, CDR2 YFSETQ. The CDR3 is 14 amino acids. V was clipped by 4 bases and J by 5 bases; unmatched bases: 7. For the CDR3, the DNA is TGCGCCAGCAGCAGGGACAGGCTTGAGACTGAAGCTTTCTTT. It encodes CASSRDRLETEAFF. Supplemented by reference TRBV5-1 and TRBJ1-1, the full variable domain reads KAGVTQTPRYLIKTRGQQVTLSCSPISGHRSVSWYQQTPGQGLQFLFEYFSETQRNKGNFPGRFSGRQFSNSRSEMNVSTLELGDSALYLCASSRDRLETEAFFGQGTRLTVV.

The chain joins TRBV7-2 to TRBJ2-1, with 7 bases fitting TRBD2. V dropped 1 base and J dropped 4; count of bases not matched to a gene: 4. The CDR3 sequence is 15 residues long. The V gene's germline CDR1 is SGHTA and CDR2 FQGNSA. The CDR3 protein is CASSLDVAGYNEQFF. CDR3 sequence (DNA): TGTGCCAGCAGCTTAGATGTAGCGGGTTACAATGAGCAGTTCTTC. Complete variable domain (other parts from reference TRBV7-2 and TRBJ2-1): GAGVSQSPSNKVTEKGKDVELRCDPISGHTALYWYRQSLGQGLEFLIYFQGNSAPDKSGLPSDRFSAERTGGSVSTLTIQRTQQEDSAVYLCASSLDVAGYNEQFFGPGTRLTVL.

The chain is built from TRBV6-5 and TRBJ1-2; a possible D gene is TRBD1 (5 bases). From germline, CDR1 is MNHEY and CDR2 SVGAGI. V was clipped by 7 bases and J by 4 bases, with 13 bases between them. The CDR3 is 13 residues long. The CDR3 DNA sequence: TGTGCCAGCACAAGCAGGGCAGGCTATGGCTACACCTTC. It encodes CASTSRAGYGYTF.

The CDR3 here is CASSAIDRGSGNQPQHF. In nucleotides, the CDR3 is TGTGCCAGTAGTGCCATCGACAGGGGGTCGGGCAATCAGCCCCAGCATTTT. This sequence joins TRBV19 and TRBJ1-5; 9 nucleotides agree with TRBD1. The germline V gene has CDR1 LNHDA and CDR2 SQIVND (reference sequence). The CDR3 is 17 amino acids. Germline trimming cut 5 bases from V and 2 bases from J; bases unmatched to any gene: 10.

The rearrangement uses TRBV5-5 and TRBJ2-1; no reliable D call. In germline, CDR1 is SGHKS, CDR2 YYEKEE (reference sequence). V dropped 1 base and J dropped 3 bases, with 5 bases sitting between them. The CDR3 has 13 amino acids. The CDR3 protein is CASSLSLYNEQFF. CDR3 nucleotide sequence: TGTGCCAGCAGCTTGTCCCTCTACAATGAGCAGTTCTTC.

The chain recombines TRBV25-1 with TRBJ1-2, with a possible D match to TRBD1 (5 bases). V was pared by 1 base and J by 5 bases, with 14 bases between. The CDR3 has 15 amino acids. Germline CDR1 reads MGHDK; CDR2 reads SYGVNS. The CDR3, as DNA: TGTGCCAGCAGTGAATCCGGGACTGGTTGGTATGGCTACACCTTC. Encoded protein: CASSESGTGWYGYTF.

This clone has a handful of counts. The CDR3 DNA follows: TGTGCCAGCAGCTTAGCAGGACTGGGCTCTGGAAACACCATATATTTT. Translation: CASSLAGLGSGNTIYF. The V and J genes are TRBV11-3 and TRBJ1-3, with D hard to call. Germline CDR1 reads SGHNT; CDR2 reads YENEEA. This CDR3 contains 16 residues. V was shortened by 1 base and J by 0 bases, with 10 bases between the two germline ends.

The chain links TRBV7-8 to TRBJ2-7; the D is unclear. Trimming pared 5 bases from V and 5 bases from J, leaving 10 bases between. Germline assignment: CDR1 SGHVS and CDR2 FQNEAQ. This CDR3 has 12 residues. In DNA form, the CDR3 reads TGTGCCAGCAGCCACAGCCCTAACGAGCAGTACTTC. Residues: CASSHSPNEQYF.

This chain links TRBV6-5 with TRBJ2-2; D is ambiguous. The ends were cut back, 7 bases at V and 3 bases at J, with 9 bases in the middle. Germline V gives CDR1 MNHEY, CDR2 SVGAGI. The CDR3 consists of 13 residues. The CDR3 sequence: CASTPAYTGELFF. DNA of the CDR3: TGTGCCAGCACCCCGGCGTACACCGGGGAGCTGTTTTTT.

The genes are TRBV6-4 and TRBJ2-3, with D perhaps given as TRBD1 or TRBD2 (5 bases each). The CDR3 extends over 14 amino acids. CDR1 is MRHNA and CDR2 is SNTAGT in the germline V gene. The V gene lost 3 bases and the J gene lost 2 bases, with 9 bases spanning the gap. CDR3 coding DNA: TGTGCCAGCAGTGAAGCGGACAACACAGATACGCAGTATTTT. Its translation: CASSEADNTDTQYF.

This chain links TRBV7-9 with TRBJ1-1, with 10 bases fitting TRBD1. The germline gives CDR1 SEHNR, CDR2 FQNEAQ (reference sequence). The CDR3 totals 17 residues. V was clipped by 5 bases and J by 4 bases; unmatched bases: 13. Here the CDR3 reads CASSPPGQGLKGTEAFF. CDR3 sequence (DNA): TGTGCCAGCAGCCCTCCGGGACAGGGGCTCAAGGGCACTGAAGCTTTCTTT.

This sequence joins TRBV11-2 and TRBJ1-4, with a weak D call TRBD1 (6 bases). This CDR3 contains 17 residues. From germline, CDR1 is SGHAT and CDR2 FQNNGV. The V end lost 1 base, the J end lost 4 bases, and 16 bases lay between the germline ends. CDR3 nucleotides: TGTGCCAGCAGCTTAGGCCGGGGGCGCAGGGATAATGAAAAACTGTTTTTT. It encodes CASSLGRGRRDNEKLFF. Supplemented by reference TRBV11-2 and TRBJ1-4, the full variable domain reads EAGVAQSPRYKIIEKRQSVAFWCNPISGHATLYWYQQILGQGPKLLIQFQNNGVVDDSQLPKDRFSAERLKGVDSTLKIQPAKLEDSAVYLCASSLGRGRRDNEKLFFGSGTQLSVL.

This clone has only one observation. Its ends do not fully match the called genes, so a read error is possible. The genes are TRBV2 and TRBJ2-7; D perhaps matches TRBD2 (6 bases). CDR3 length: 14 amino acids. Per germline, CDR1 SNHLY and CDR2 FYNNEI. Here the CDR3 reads CASIPTSNVDEQCF. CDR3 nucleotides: TGTGCCAGCATTCCGACTAGTAATGTGGACGAGCAGTGCTTC.

In DNA, the CDR3 is TGTGCCAGCAGAAAAACAGCCGCCAACTATGGCTACACCTTC. This encodes CASRKTAANYGYTF. V usage is TRBV6-5 and J usage is TRBJ1-2; the D is unclear. Germline V lookup: CDR1 MNHEY, CDR2 SVGAGI. Deletions cut 6 bases from V and 2 bases from J, with 13 bases between. The CDR3 extends over 14 amino acids.

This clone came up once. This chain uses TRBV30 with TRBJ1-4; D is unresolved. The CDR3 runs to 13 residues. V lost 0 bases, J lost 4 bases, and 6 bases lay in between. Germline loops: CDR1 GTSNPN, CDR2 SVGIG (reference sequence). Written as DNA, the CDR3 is TGTGCCTGGAGTGTACAGCATAATGAAAAACTGTTTTTT. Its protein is CAWSVQHNEKLFF.

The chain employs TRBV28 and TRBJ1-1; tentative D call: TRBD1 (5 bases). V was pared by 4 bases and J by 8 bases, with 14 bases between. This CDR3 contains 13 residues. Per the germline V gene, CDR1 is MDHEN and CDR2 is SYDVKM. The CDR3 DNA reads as TGTGCCAGCAGTTCGACAGCGACCGTGGAAGCTTTCTTT. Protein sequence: CASSSTATVEAFF.

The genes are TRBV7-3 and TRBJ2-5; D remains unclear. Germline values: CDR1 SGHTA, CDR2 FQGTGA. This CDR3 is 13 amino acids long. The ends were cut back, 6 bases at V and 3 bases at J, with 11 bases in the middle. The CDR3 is CASSIRNKETQYF. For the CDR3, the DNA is TGTGCCAGCAGTATCAGAAACAAAGAGACCCAGTACTTC.

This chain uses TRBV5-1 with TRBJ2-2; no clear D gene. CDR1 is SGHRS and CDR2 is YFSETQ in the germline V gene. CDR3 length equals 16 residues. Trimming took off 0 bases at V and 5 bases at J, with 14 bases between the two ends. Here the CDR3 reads CASSLAQPRRTGELFF. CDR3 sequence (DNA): TGCGCCAGCAGCTTGGCTCAACCCAGGCGGACCGGGGAGCTGTTTTTT.

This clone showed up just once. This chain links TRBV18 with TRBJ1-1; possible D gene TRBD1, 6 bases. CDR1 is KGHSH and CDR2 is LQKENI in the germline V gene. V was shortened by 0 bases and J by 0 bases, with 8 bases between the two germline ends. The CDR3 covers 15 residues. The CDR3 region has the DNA TGTGCCAGCTCACCACCGAACAGGGTGAACACTGAAGCTTTCTTT. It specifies CASSPPNRVNTEAFF.

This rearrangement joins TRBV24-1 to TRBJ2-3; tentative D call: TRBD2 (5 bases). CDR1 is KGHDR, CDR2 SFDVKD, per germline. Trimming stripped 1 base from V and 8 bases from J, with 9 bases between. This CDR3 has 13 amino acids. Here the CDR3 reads CATSDFPGSTQYF. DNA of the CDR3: TGTGCCACCAGTGATTTCCCGGGATCTACGCAGTATTTT.

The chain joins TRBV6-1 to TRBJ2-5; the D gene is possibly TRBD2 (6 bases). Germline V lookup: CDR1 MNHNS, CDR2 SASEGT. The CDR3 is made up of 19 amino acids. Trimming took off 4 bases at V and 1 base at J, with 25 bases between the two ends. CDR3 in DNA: TGTGCCAGCAGTGCCCGTTTCGTCTCGCGGGACTGGGGCCAAGAGACCCAGTACTTC. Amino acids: CASSARFVSRDWGQETQYF.